One and the same sample provided the 27 T cell receptor beta chains below, sequenced in a study of T cell repertoires in cytomegalovirus infection. TCRdb processed the reads anew with MiXCR; each CDR3 protein has one entry. The sample holds some 940,000 distinct CDR3 sequences, more than 25% seen once. No antigen is known for these receptors. This material consisted of cultured CD8+ T cells from PBMCs, taken from culture after CMV antigen stimulation. Receptor source: a human donor in good health (CMV status not recorded). Some clones in this sample may be carry-over from other donors' samples.

The chain joins TRBV7-8 to TRBJ2-7; 9 nucleotides line up with TRBD1. Germline V lookup: CDR1 SGHVS, CDR2 FQNEAQ. The junction had 8 bases not matched to a gene; V was cut back by 6 bases and J by 2 bases. The CDR3 runs to 15 residues. CDR3 amino acids: CASRAGTGSPYEQYF. As DNA, the CDR3 is TGTGCCAGCAGGGCAGGGACAGGGAGTCCCTACGAGCAGTACTTC.

A word on this clonotype: This may stem from a read error, because a much larger clone lies one nucleotide away. V and J are TRBV7-9 and TRBJ1-1, with TRBD1 matching 8 bases. CDR1 is SEHNR and CDR2 is FQNEAQ in the germline V gene (reference sequence). This CDR3 contains 13 residues. CDR3 sequence: CVSINRGRTEAFF. The CDR3 region has the DNA TGTGTCAGCATCAACAGGGGGAGGACTGAAGCTTTCTTT.

This clonotype has just a few counts. This chain's CDR3 is CASTVTGGYEQYV. The CDR3 DNA reads TGTGCCAGCACGGTAACAGGGGGCTACGAGCAGTACGTC. J is TRBJ2-7 and V is TRBV6-6, with TRBD1 matching 8 bases. V lost 7 bases to trimming and J lost 3 bases; unmatched junction nucleotides: 5. The CDR3 loop spans 13 amino acids. Germline V gives CDR1 MNHNY, CDR2 SVGAGI (reference sequence).

V usage is TRBV5-1 and J usage is TRBJ2-7; tentative D call: TRBD1 (5 bases). Germline V CDR1 and CDR2: SGHRS, YFSETQ. The CDR3 is 13 amino acids. Trimming pared 5 bases from V and 3 bases from J, leaving 12 bases between. The CDR3 bases are TGCGCCAGCAGAGAGGACACTGTCTACGAGCAGTACTTC. Protein: CASREDTVYEQYF.

The V and J genes are TRBV6-1 and TRBJ2-5, with D unresolved. The V end was cut by 1 base, the J end by 7 bases, with 7 bases between. Germline V lookup: CDR1 MNHNS, CDR2 SASEGT. The CDR3 sequence is 12 residues long. The CDR3 reads CASSEGGWTQYF. DNA for the CDR3: TGTGCCAGCAGTGAAGGGGGTTGGACCCAGTACTTC.

This clonotype showed up just a few times. This chain links TRBV6-5 with TRBJ2-1; D remains unclear. The CDR3 consists of 14 residues. Germline V gives CDR1 MNHEY, CDR2 SVGAGI. V was clipped by 10 bases and J by 0 bases, with 13 bases between them. The CDR3: CATGPDVSYNEQFF. In DNA form, the CDR3 reads TGTGCCACCGGACCGGACGTCTCCTACAATGAGCAGTTCTTC.

Concerning this clonotype: Its ends do not fully match the called genes, so a read error is possible. The V and J genes are TRBV7-9 and TRBJ2-3; 10 bases are shared with TRBD2. This CDR3 region has 15 residues. Germline CDR1 and CDR2: SEHNR and FQNEAQ (reference sequence). The chain's CDR3 is CASCLGTSGTDTQYF. The CDR3 DNA sequence: TGTGCCAGCTGCTTGGGGACTAGCGGCACAGATACGCAGTATTTT.

J is TRBJ1-5 and V is TRBV19, with a weak D call TRBD1 (6 bases). The ends were cut back, 3 bases at V and 6 bases at J, with 9 bases in the middle. This CDR3 comprises 13 residues. Germline V gene lookup returns CDR1 LNHDA and CDR2 SQIVND (reference sequence). CDR3 amino acids: CASSMSGAQPQHF. CDR3 nucleotides: TGTGCCAGTAGTATGTCGGGGGCTCAGCCCCAGCATTTT.

The chain is built from TRBV7-6 and TRBJ2-2; D perhaps matches TRBD1 (6 bases). This CDR3 is 17 amino acids long. Trimming removed 4 bases from V and 4 bases from J, with 19 bases in between. The V gene's germline CDR1 is SGHVS and CDR2 FNYEAQ. The CDR3 nucleotides are TGTGCCAGCAGCTATGTCTTAGGGGGTTTGGTCACCGGGGAGCTGTTTTTT. Translating gives CASSYVLGGLVTGELFF.

This rearrangement joins TRBV7-9 to TRBJ2-7; the D gene is possibly TRBD1 (6 bases). The CDR3 loop spans 16 amino acids. Germline CDR1 SEHNR, CDR2 FQNEAQ (reference sequence). V dropped 5 bases and J dropped 1 base, with 18 bases sitting between them. The CDR3 bases are TGTGCCAGCAGCCCGGAACTTAACAGGGTGTCCTACGAGCAGTACGTC. Translating gives CASSPELNRVSYEQYV.

This clonotype was detected ten times or more. V usage is TRBV7-6 and J usage is TRBJ2-2, with a weak D call TRBD2 (5 bases). From germline, CDR1 is SGHVS and CDR2 FNYEAQ. The V gene lost 2 bases and the J gene lost 2 bases, with 15 bases spanning the gap. The CDR3 spans 17 residues. CDR3 bases: TGTGCCAGCAGCTTACAGGTGGCGGGTGATAACACCGGGGAGCTGTTTTTT. Its protein is CASSLQVAGDNTGELFF.

The rearrangement joins TRBV4-2 to TRBJ2-5; TRBD2 agrees at 9 bases. V lost 2 bases, J lost 2 bases, and 3 bases stayed unmatched. The CDR3 is made up of 15 amino acids. Per the germline V gene, CDR1 is LGHNA and CDR2 is YNFKEQ. CDR3 nucleotides: TGTGCCAGCAGCCAACCGACTAGCGGACAAGAGACCCAGTACTTC. Protein sequence: CASSQPTSGQETQYF.

The sample holds one count of this clonotype. The chain employs TRBV4-1 and TRBJ2-7, with 10 bases aligning to TRBD2. Germline V CDR1 and CDR2: MGHRA, YSYEKL. V lost 2 bases and J lost 3; bases outside the gene matches: 1. The CDR3 runs 14 residues. CDR3 bases: TGCGCCAGCAGCCAAATAGCGGGGGGCTACGAGCAGTACTTC. It is translated as CASSQIAGGYEQYF.

The genes are TRBV13 and TRBJ1-3; no clear D gene. V was shortened by 5 bases and J by 2 bases, with 7 bases between the two germline ends. CDR1 is PRHDT and CDR2 is FYEKMQ in the germline V gene (reference sequence). The CDR3 spans 13 residues. In DNA, the CDR3 is TGTGCCAGCAGCCGCGGGACTGGAAACACCATATATTTT. This codes for CASSRGTGNTIYF.

This clonotype was seen a handful of times. The chain links TRBV18 to TRBJ2-3; 7 bases match TRBD1. This CDR3 spans 15 amino acids. In germline, CDR1 is KGHSH, CDR2 LQKENI. After removal of 2 bases from V and 0 bases from J, the junction contained 2 bases not matched to a gene. This chain's CDR3 is CASSPGTDSTDTQYF. The CDR3 DNA sequence: TGTGCCAGCTCACCAGGGACAGATAGCACAGATACGCAGTATTTT.

This clonotype was detected many times. The chain uses TRBV7-3 and TRBJ2-7, with 7 bases fitting TRBD2. Germline V gene lookup returns CDR1 SGHTA and CDR2 FQGTGA. V shed 1 base, J shed 2 bases, and the junction held 2 bases outside the gene matches. The CDR3 extends over 14 amino acids. The DNA for the CDR3 is TGTGCCAGCAGCTTAATGGCGGGGGCCTACGAGCAGTACGTC. Amino acid sequence: CASSLMAGAYEQYV.

The V and J genes are TRBV10-2 and TRBJ2-3; 7 bases map to TRBD1. The ends lost 5 bases at V and 2 bases at J; junction bases unmatched: 10. The CDR3 loop spans 16 amino acids. Germline loops: CDR1 WSHSY, CDR2 SAAADI. The CDR3 nucleotides are TGCGCCAGCAGTCCGGACAGGCCCGGGGCCACAGATACGCAGTATTTT. The encoded protein is CASSPDRPGATDTQYF.

V and J are TRBV7-4 and TRBJ2-6; D uncertain. Trimming stripped 5 bases from V and 0 bases from J, with 5 bases between. Germline V gives CDR1 SGHVT, CDR2 SQSDAQ. The length of the CDR3 is 14 residues. CDR3 protein: CASSHPSGANVLTF. Here the CDR3 DNA reads TGTGCCAGCAGCCATCCCTCTGGGGCCAACGTCCTGACTTTC.

This chain connects TRBV6-2 or TRBV6-3 to TRBJ1-2; D might be TRBD1 (5 bases). The CDR3 extends over 14 amino acids. Germline CDR1 is MNHEY and CDR2 is SVGEGT. V lost 2 bases, J lost 5 bases, and 12 bases lay in between. The CDR3 loop is CASSYVGRTYGYTF. In DNA, the CDR3 is TGTGCCAGCAGTTACGTGGGCCGGACATATGGCTACACCTTC.

There are a few counts of this clonotype. CDR3 in amino acids: CASIPSTAYTEAFF. The CDR3 DNA reads TGTGCCAGCATCCCCTCGACGGCTTACACTGAAGCTTTCTTT. This chain links TRBV28 with TRBJ1-1; D gene unclear. Germline lookup yields CDR1 MDHEN and CDR2 SYDVKM. CDR3 length: 14 amino acids. V was trimmed by 7 bases and J by 3 bases, leaving 15 bases between them.

This clonotype turned up a few times. J is TRBJ1-5 and V is TRBV6-1, with D possibly being TRBD1 (6 bases). Trimming took 3 bases from V and 2 from J, leaving 8 bases between them. CDR1 is MNHNS and CDR2 is SASEGT in the germline V gene. The CDR3 totals 14 residues. DNA of the CDR3: TGTGCCAGCAGTGATAACAGGGGCAATCAGCCCCAGCATTTT. This codes for CASSDNRGNQPQHF.

The chain joins TRBV19 to TRBJ2-1, with 11 bases identical to TRBD2. J lost 3 bases, V lost 3 bases, and 4 bases had no gene match. The germline gives CDR1 LNHDA, CDR2 SQIVND (reference sequence). CDR3 length equals 16 residues. The CDR3 here is CASSITSGGSYNEQFF. CDR3 DNA: TGTGCCAGTAGTATTACTAGCGGGGGAAGCTACAATGAGCAGTTCTTC.

This clonotype has only a few counts. V gene TRBV11-2 combines with J gene TRBJ1-3, with a weak D call TRBD1 (6 bases). CDR1 SGHAT and CDR2 FQNNGV come from the germline V gene. The CDR3 length is 15 residues. V dropped 9 bases and J dropped 2 bases, with 17 bases sitting between them. The DNA for the CDR3 is TGTGCCAGTCGGCGGGGGGGGGCAGCTGGAAACACCATATATTTT. As protein: CASRRGGAAGNTIYF.

This clonotype was detected only a few times. The chain joins TRBV14 to TRBJ2-1; either TRBD1 or TRBD2 may fit D (6 bases each). The germline CDR1 and CDR2 sequences are SGHDN and FVKESK. This CDR3 is built from 17 residues. Trimming took off 4 bases at V and 2 bases at J, with 18 bases between the two ends. CDR3 loop: CASSPHLRGAAYNEQFF. In DNA, the CDR3 is TGTGCCAGCAGCCCCCACCTGAGGGGGGCGGCCTACAATGAGCAGTTCTTC. Variable domain in full (rest from reference TRBV14 and TRBJ2-1): EAGVTQFPSHSVIEKGQTVTLRCDPISGHDNLYWYRRVMGKEIKFLLHFVKESKQDESGMPNNRFLAERTGGTYSTLKVQPAELEDSGVYFCASSPHLRGAAYNEQFFGPGTRLTVL.

The chain links TRBV5-4 to TRBJ2-3, with 9 bases fitting TRBD2. V shed 0 bases, J shed 1 base, and the junction held 3 bases outside the gene matches. Germline lookup yields CDR1 SGHNT and CDR2 YYREEE (reference sequence). There are 16 residues in the CDR3. The CDR3 is CASSLAWTSGTDTQYF. The CDR3 region has the DNA TGTGCCAGCAGCTTGGCCTGGACTAGCGGCACAGATACGCAGTATTTT.

This clonotype has a count of ten or more. V usage is TRBV7-2 and J usage is TRBJ1-2; D gene ambiguous. Germline V gives CDR1 SGHTA, CDR2 FQGNSA. There are 15 residues in the CDR3. The V end lost 6 bases, the J end lost 4 bases, and 18 bases lay between the germline ends. Written as DNA, the CDR3 is TGTGCCAGCAGACGGAGATATAGGGCCCTCTATGGCTACACCTTC. Its protein product is CASRRRYRALYGYTF.

The gene calls are TRBV5-1 and TRBJ2-2; D not certain. This CDR3 spans 13 amino acids. CDR1 and CDR2 (germline): SGHRS, YFSETQ. Trimming left V 3 bases short and J 8 bases short, with 11 bases between. The CDR3 DNA follows: TGCGCCAGCAGCTGGGCAGAAGGAGGGGAGCTGTTTTTT. Residues: CASSWAEGGELFF.